The 11 T cell receptor beta chains below come from one sample, sequenced in a study of Tregs in tolerant kidney transplant recipients. Repertoires were generated with immunoSEQ multiplex PCR, while TCRdb's copy carries only in-frame clones and drops some. This table holds 45,000 to 55,000 clones. The material was CD4+ T cells from blood, obtained before the transplant. These TCRs come from a human donor who received a combined kidney and bone marrow transplant.

As regards this clone: The CDR3 end is not reached by the read, which stops 3 residues before it; the germline J gene fills it in. The chain combines TRBV6-2 or TRBV6-3 with TRBJ1-1; 10 bases are shared with TRBD1. The CDR3 loop spans 16 amino acids. Germline CDR1 is MNHEY and CDR2 is SVGEGT. J was trimmed by 0 bases and V by 6 bases; bases with no gene match: 7. The CDR3 sequence: CASRRGQGSVNTEAFF. The part of the CDR3 DNA that was read is TGTGCCAGCAGGCGGGGACAGGGGTCGGTGAACACTGAA.

CDR3 sequence: CASSVSGGQETQYF. The sequenced CDR3 bases are TGTGCCAGTAGTGTATCGGGGGGCCAAGAGACC. V is TRBV19 and J is TRBJ2-5; 7 bases map to TRBD2. The sequenced fragment ends 3 residues before the CDR3 boundary, so the rest is inferred from the germline J gene. This CDR3 comprises 14 residues. After removal of 5 bases from V and 1 base from J, the junction contained 4 bases not matched to a gene. Germline CDR1 reads LNHDA; CDR2 reads SQIVND (reference sequence).

A note on this clone: The missing CDR3 end, 3 residues past where the read stops, is filled in from the germline J gene. This rearrangement joins TRBV29-1 to TRBJ2-7; 10 positions agree with TRBD2. V gave up 1 base and J gave up 1 base; unmatched junction bases: 7. Germline-derived CDR1 and CDR2 are SQVTM and ANQGSEA. CDR3 size: 16 residues. The CDR3 bases that were read are TGCAGCGTTGAAGTTTTTAGCGGGAGGCGGTCCTACGAG. Its protein is CSVEVFSGRRSYE. The whole CDR3 sequence reads CSVEVFSGRRSYEQYF.

In the case of this clone: With the read ending 3 residues before the CDR3 end, the germline J gene is used to fill in that end. This sequence joins TRBV7-2 and TRBJ1-4, with 9 positions matching TRBD1. The trim removed 6 bases at V and 4 bases at J, leaving 0 bases unmatched. Germline CDR1 is SGHTA and CDR2 is FQGNSA. CDR3 size: 13 residues. CDR3 residues: CASRDRGNEKLFF. The sequenced CDR3 bases are TGTGCCAGCAGGGACAGGGGTAATGAAAAA.

In the case of this clone: From the germline J gene comes the end of the CDR3, since the read stops 3 residues before it. This chain joins TRBV20-1 and TRBJ2-1, with 11 positions matching TRBD2. The CDR3 contains 17 residues. The germline CDR1 and CDR2 sequences are DFQATT and SNEGSKA (reference sequence). Trimming at V came to 5 bases and at J to 0 bases, leaving 9 bases not matched to a gene. The sequenced CDR3 bases are TGCAGTGCTTCCCCGACTAGCGGGGTAAGCTCCTACAATGAG. Its translation is CSASPTSGVSSYNE. The whole CDR3 region reads CSASPTSGVSSYNEQFF.

Comment on this clone: The missing CDR3 end, 3 residues past where the read stops, is filled in from the germline J gene. The chain couples TRBV6-1 to TRBJ1-2, with D perhaps matching TRBD1 (5 bases). The CDR3 length is 15 residues. Germline values: CDR1 MNHNS, CDR2 SASEGT. CDR3 sequence: CASSEGEGLGGGYTF. CDR3 DNA (partial): TGTGCCAGCAGTGAAGGCGAGGGGTTAGGTGGGGGC.

On this clone itself: Read sequence stops 3 residues before the CDR3 end, and the germline J gene provides the missing end. The chain has TRBV2 and TRBJ2-7; 8 bases are shared with TRBD2. The CDR3 consists of 14 residues. V dropped 7 bases and J dropped 5; count of bases not matched to a gene: 10. From germline, CDR1 is SNHLY and CDR2 FYNNEI. The part of the CDR3 DNA that was read is TGTGCCAGCAAGGTCGGTAGCGGGGATCACGAG. This gives the protein CASKVGSGDHE. The full CDR3 is CASKVGSGDHEQYF.

The DNA read from the CDR3 is TGTGCCAGCAGCTTCCGGGACTGGCCCTACAATGAG. Protein: CASSFRDWPYNE. The whole CDR3 protein is CASSFRDWPYNEQFF. This rearrangement joins TRBV11-2 to TRBJ2-1; D possibly corresponds to TRBD2 (6 bases). The CDR3 extends 3 residues past the end of the read, so its final part is completed from the germline J gene. Germline V gene lookup returns CDR1 SGHAT and CDR2 FQNNGV. This CDR3 has 15 residues. Trimming left V 3 bases short and J 2 bases short, with 11 bases between.

Note on this clone: With the read ending 3 residues before the CDR3 end, the germline J gene is used to fill in that end. This chain joins TRBV29-1 and TRBJ2-2, with 8 bases lining up with TRBD2. V shed 7 bases and J 3 bases; nucleotides not matched to a gene: 7. Germline loops: CDR1 SQVTM, CDR2 ANQGSEA. The CDR3 length is 14 residues. The DNA read from the CDR3 is TGCAGCGCCGGGGGGGGCACCGACACCGGGGAG. It yields the protein CSAGGGTDTGE. The complete CDR3 reads CSAGGGTDTGELFF.

On this clone itself: The read ends 3 residues shy of where the CDR3 ends; the end is completed using the germline J gene. The chain links TRBV18 to TRBJ2-6, with D perhaps TRBD2 (6 bases). Trimming left V 4 bases short and J 2 bases short, with 18 bases between. The CDR3 is 18 residues long. Germline assignment: CDR1 KGHSH and CDR2 LQKENI. CDR3 in amino acids: CASSLYRIGEAGANVLTF. Partial CDR3 DNA: TGTGCCAGCTCACTATACCGAATCGGGGAGGCTGGGGCCAACGTC.

A word on this clone: The missing CDR3 end, 3 residues past where the read stops, is filled in from the germline J gene. J is TRBJ2-2 and V is TRBV29-1, with D unclear. Germline V gene data show CDR1 as SQVTM and CDR2 as ANQGSEA. This CDR3 has 12 residues. The CDR3 spells CTGRFSTGELFF. CDR3 DNA, as far as it was read: TGCACGGGTCGGTTCTCCACCGGGGAG.